The 8 T cell receptor beta chains below come from one sample, sequenced in a study of tumor and adjacent non-tumor tissue in lung cancer. The template was RNA from unsorted bulk tissue. Distant lung tissue was collected more than 3 cm away from the tumor edge. The library came from three nested PCR rounds adapted from ARM-PCR protocols. TCRdb re-called the multiplex PCR reads through MiXCR, storing one row per CDR3 protein. The sample has 48,000 or so distinct CDR3 sequences; around 60% are singletons. Sequenced input: distant non-tumor lung tissue. The receptors stem from a woman aged 70-85 years with non-small cell lung cancer.

Worth noting for this clonotype: One end of the junction is discordant with germline, which a read error may explain. The chain employs TRBV4-1 and TRBJ2-3, with 11 bases fitting TRBD2. This CDR3 comprises 19 residues. Germline assignment: CDR1 MGHRA and CDR2 YSYEKL. The CDR3 nucleotides are TGCGCCTGCAGCCATCCGGGAGTAGCGGGAGGGCCAAACACAGATACGCAGTATTTT. It is translated as CACSHPGVAGGPNTDTQYF.

In this sample, this clonotype turned up once. This may be a read error: a much more frequent sequence differs by one nucleotide. J is TRBJ1-5 and V is TRBV20-1; D ambiguous. CDR1 and CDR2 (germline): DFQATT, SNEGSKA (reference sequence). There are 14 residues in the CDR3. CDR3: CIARDGHELQPQHF. The CDR3 nucleotides are TGCATTGCTAGAGATGGCCATGAATTACAGCCCCAGCATTTT.

The chain has TRBV7-3 and TRBJ2-2, with 12 bases aligning to TRBD2. V shed 6 bases, J shed 7 bases, and the junction held 9 bases outside the gene matches. Germline V gene sequence: CDR1 SGHTA, CDR2 FQGTGA. The CDR3 runs to 16 residues. The chain's CDR3 is CASRQETSGSVGELFF. In nucleotides, the CDR3 is TGTGCCAGCAGACAAGAGACTAGCGGGAGTGTCGGGGAGCTGTTTTTT.

Turning to this clonotype: The junction does not match germline at one end; this may be a read error. This chain uses TRBV6-6 with TRBJ2-1; D uncertain. The germline gives CDR1 MNHNY, CDR2 SVGAGI (reference sequence). CDR3 length: 15 amino acids. As DNA, the CDR3 is TGTGCCAGCAGTTATCGGCCCACTGGGTGGAATGAGAAGTTCTTC. It translates to CASSYRPTGWNEKFF.

In the case of this clonotype: Because the CDR3 is missing its conserved closing phenylalanine or tryptophan, this is likely a read error. The genes are TRBV29-1 and TRBJ2-5; D possibly matches TRBD1 or TRBD2 (5 bases each). The CDR3 spans 13 residues. Germline CDR1 is SQVTM and CDR2 is ANQGSEA. Here the CDR3 DNA reads TGTAGCGTTGAGATACTGGCAGGGGAGACCCAGTACTCC. Encoded protein: CSVEILAGETQYS.

A word on this clonotype: A much larger clone differs from this one at a single base, so this may be a read error. V usage is TRBV11-2 and J usage is TRBJ1-2; D gene unclear. The CDR3 is 14 residues long. CDR1 and CDR2 from the germline V gene are SGHAT and FQNNGV. Trimming stripped 0 bases from V and 4 bases from J, with 9 bases between. DNA for the CDR3: TGTGCCAGCAGCTTAGATATGGGGAGCTATGGCTACACCTTC. It codes for CASSLDMGSYGYTF.

The chain combines TRBV12-3 or TRBV12-4 with TRBJ2-3, with D possibly matching TRBD2 (6 bases). This CDR3 has 17 amino acids. V was clipped by 1 base and J by 4 bases, with 18 bases between them. In DNA form, the CDR3 reads TGTGCCAGCAGTTTAGTGCCCTATATCTCTAGCGCAGATACGCAGTATTTT. It is translated as CASSLVPYISSADTQYF.

Comments on this clonotype: Just one base apart from a much larger clone, this may be a read error. The chain couples TRBV12-3 or TRBV12-4 to TRBJ2-3; 9 bases line up with TRBD2. The CDR3 contains 16 residues. CDR3 residues: CVSSDLAGGQTDTQYF. In nucleotides, the CDR3 is TGTGTCAGCAGTGATTTGGCGGGAGGGCAGACAGATACGCAGTATTTT.